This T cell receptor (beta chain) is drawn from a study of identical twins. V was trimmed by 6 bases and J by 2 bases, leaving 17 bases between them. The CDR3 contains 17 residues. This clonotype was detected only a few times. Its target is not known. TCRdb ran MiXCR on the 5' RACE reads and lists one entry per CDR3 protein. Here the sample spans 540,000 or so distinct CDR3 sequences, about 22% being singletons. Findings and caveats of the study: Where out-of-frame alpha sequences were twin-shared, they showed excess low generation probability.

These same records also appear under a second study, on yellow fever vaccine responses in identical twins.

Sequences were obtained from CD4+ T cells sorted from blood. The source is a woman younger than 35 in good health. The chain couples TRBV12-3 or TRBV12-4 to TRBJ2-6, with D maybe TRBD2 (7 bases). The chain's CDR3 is CASSYQGGAAGANVLTF. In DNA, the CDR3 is TGTGCCAGCAGCTACCAAGGGGGGGCTGCTGGGGCCAACGTCCTGACTTTC.